This TCR beta chain was identified during a study of T-cell memory formation after mild COVID-19. On the study more broadly: TCR clusters mostly belonged to single donors. Overall study results and limits: Pre-infection memory showed some responding clones, and this suggested that cross-reactive memory joined. CM and EM subsets held most contracting CD4+ clones; EMRA held CD8+ ones.

A 5'RACE reaction primed in the constant segment made cDNA libraries of TCR alpha and TCR beta, and these carried sample barcodes and UMIs. TCRdb processed the 5' RACE reads anew with MiXCR; each CDR3 protein has one entry. The data hold over 400,000 distinct CDR3 sequences, with more than 20% observed a single time. Remarks on this clonotype: Its antigen remains unidentified. The junction shows a germline mismatch at one end, possibly a read error.

What was sequenced was PBMCs or a T cell subset sorted from them (not recorded which). The sequence was obtained from an adult woman who had mild COVID-19 (a few samples of this study predate the infection). Cell type and time point are not known.

CDR3 sequence: CASSIADYGGDTQYF. The CDR3 DNA follows: TGTGCCAGCAGCATAGCGGACTACGGCGGAGATACGCAGTATTTT. The chain carries TRBV7-8 and TRBJ2-3; a weak D match, TRBD2 (6 bases). Germline CDR1 is SGHVS and CDR2 is FQNEAQ. The CDR3 is made up of 15 amino acids. The variable domain in full, completed from reference TRBV7-8 and TRBJ2-3, reads GAGVSQSPRYKVAKRGQDVALRCDPISGHVSLFWYQQALGQGPEFLTYFQNEAQLDKSGLPSDRFFAERPEGSVSTLKIQRTQQEDSAVYLCASSIADYGGDTQYFGPGTRLTVL.